These 9 T cell receptor beta chains came from one sample sequenced in a study of CD8 T cells in Susac syndrome. Random hexamers were used to reverse transcribe an amount of roughly 0.5 to 1 ug RNA. In TCRdb, the immunoSEQ multiplex PCR reads were re-called with MiXCR into one record per CDR3 protein. This table has some 200,000 distinct CDR3 sequences, about 95% appearing once. The sequenced material came from CD4+ T cells from PBMCs. These receptors originate from a human donor with multiple sclerosis.

This CDR3 is CSVYYRTGGNEQFF. CDR3 nucleotides: TGCAGCGTTTATTACAGAACAGGGGGGAATGAGCAGTTCTTC. The chain recombines TRBV29-1 with TRBJ2-1; 8 bases are shared with TRBD1. J lost 7 bases, V lost 5 bases, and 10 bases had no gene match. CDR3 length equals 14 residues. CDR1 and CDR2 (germline): SQVTM, ANQGSEA.

The rearrangement uses TRBV28 and TRBJ2-7; 13 bases agree with TRBD2. With 10 bases clipped from V and 3 bases from J, the junction kept 9 bases outside the gene matches. Germline V gene sequence: CDR1 MDHEN, CDR2 SYDVKM. There are 15 residues in the CDR3. CDR3 loop: CATLGLAGVNYEQYF. For the CDR3, the DNA is TGTGCCACCCTCGGACTAGCGGGAGTGAACTACGAGCAGTACTTC. The full variable domain, rest sourced from reference TRBV28 and TRBJ2-7, is DVKVTQSSRYLVKRTGEKVFLECVQDMDHENMFWYRQDPGLGLRLIYFSYDVKMKEKGDIPEGYSVSREKKERFSLILESASTNQTSMYLCATLGLAGVNYEQYFGPGTRLTVT.

A single count supports this clonotype. The chain combines TRBV5-4 with TRBJ2-5, with 16 positions matching TRBD2. The germline CDR1 and CDR2 sequences are SGHNT and YYREEE (reference sequence). After removal of 4 bases from V and 5 bases from J, the junction contained 14 bases not matched to a gene. The CDR3 length is 19 residues. CDR3 bases: TGTGCCAGCAGCCCACCCCCCGGGACTAGCGGGAGGGCAGAGGAGACCCAGTACTTC. Its translation: CASSPPPGTSGRAEETQYF. Together with reference TRBV5-4 and TRBJ2-5, the CDR3 gives the full variable domain: ETGVTQSPTHLIKTRGQQVTLRCSSQSGHNTVSWYQQALGQGPQFIFQYYREEENGRGNFPPRFSGLQFPNYSSELNVNALELDDSALYLCASSPPPGTSGRAEETQYFGPGTRLLVL.

This chain connects TRBV20-1 to TRBJ2-3, with 7 bases identical to TRBD1. The germline V gene encodes CDR1 DFQATT and CDR2 SNEGSKA (reference sequence). The CDR3 is 13 residues long. Trimming took 3 bases from V and 5 from J; bases not matched to a gene: 5. The CDR3, as DNA: TGCAGTGCTAGTACAGGGGTTGGAGATACGCAGTATTTT. Amino acid sequence: CSASTGVGDTQYF.

The chain joins TRBV29-1 to TRBJ2-1, with D unclear. The length of the CDR3 is 13 residues. V lost 4 bases and J 4 bases, leaving 11 bases between the germline ends. CDR1 and CDR2 from the germline V gene are SQVTM and ANQGSEA. This chain's CDR3 is CSVVRQAYNEQFF. DNA of the CDR3: TGCAGCGTTGTAAGGCAGGCGTACAATGAGCAGTTCTTC.

The CDR3 spells CASSHGAETQYF. CDR3 nucleotides: TGTGCCAGCAGTCATGGGGCAGAGACCCAGTACTTC. The chain is built from TRBV27 and TRBJ2-5; tentatively, D is TRBD1 (5 bases). The CDR3 totals 12 residues. CDR1 is MNHEY and CDR2 is SMNVEV in the germline V gene (reference sequence). V was clipped by 5 bases and J by 4 bases, with 8 bases between them.

The rearrangement links TRBV7-9 to TRBJ1-6; D is ambiguous. Trimming shortened V by 4 bases and J by 10 bases, and 8 bases separated the two germline ends. The germline V gene has CDR1 SEHNR and CDR2 FQNEAQ (reference sequence). The CDR3 spans 12 residues. CDR3 in amino acids: CASSSTLSPLHF. The CDR3 DNA sequence: TGTGCCAGCAGCTCAACCCTATCACCCCTCCACTTT.

The genes are TRBV20-1 and TRBJ2-3, with D unclear. Germline CDR1 reads DFQATT; CDR2 reads SNEGSKA (reference sequence). Trimming stripped 2 bases from V and 3 bases from J, with 6 bases between. The CDR3 has 12 amino acids. The CDR3 loop is CSARLVTDTQYF. The CDR3 bases are TGCAGTGCTAGACTGGTGACAGATACGCAGTATTTT.

The chain has TRBV3-1 and TRBJ2-7; 8 positions agree with TRBD2. With V trimmed by 5 bases and J by 9 bases, 12 bases remained unmatched. The CDR3 runs 14 residues. Germline CDR1 LGHDT, CDR2 YNNKEL (reference sequence). CDR3 coding DNA: TGTGCCAGCAGCTTTGCGGGACTAGAGGGCGGGCAGTACTTC. This gives the protein CASSFAGLEGGQYF.